These 28 T cell receptor beta chains share one sample of origin, sequenced in a study of beta chain features in type 1 diabetes. Expressed TCRB transcripts were sequenced because the entire RNA isolate underwent reverse transcription. Measured with immunoSEQ multiplex PCR; TCRdb has only the in-frame clones, and not every one. The table lists a few hundred thousand clones, over 13% of them singletons. The sequenced sample consisted of naive CD4+ T cells from blood. The receptors come from a woman in her late teens or twenties in good health.

V is TRBV11-2 and J is TRBJ2-1; TRBD2 aligns across 12 bases. The CDR3 length is 14 residues. V was clipped by 1 base and J by 11 bases; unmatched bases: 3. Germline V gives CDR1 SGHAT, CDR2 FQNNGV. The CDR3 DNA is TGTGCCAGCAGCTTAGGGACTAGCGGGAACAAGCAGTTCTTC. This sequence encodes CASSLGTSGNKQFF.

The CDR3 region has the DNA TGCGCCAGCAGCTCCGGGACTAGCGGTGTGGAAACCCAGTACTTC. Translation gives CASSSGTSGVETQYF. The chain joins TRBV5-1 to TRBJ2-5; 11 bases match TRBD2. With 3 bases clipped from V and 8 bases from J, the junction kept 9 bases outside the gene matches. The CDR3 contains 15 residues. Germline V CDR1 and CDR2: SGHRS, YFSETQ.

In DNA, the CDR3 is TGTGCCAGCAGTACGACAGGGAATGAGCAGTTCTTC. Translation: CASSTTGNEQFF. V and J are TRBV28 and TRBJ2-1, with 7 bases aligning to TRBD1. The CDR3 totals 12 residues. The V segment lost 5 bases and the J segment 7 bases; nucleotides outside the gene matches: 2. CDR1 and CDR2 (germline): MDHEN, SYDVKM.

This clone has more than one count but fewer than ten. The chain combines TRBV19 with TRBJ2-3, with 14 positions matching TRBD2. J lost 6 bases, V lost 5 bases, and 4 bases had no gene match. There are 15 residues in the CDR3. Germline assignment: CDR1 LNHDA and CDR2 SQIVND (reference sequence). The CDR3 sequence: CASSFGTSGSDTQYF. The CDR3 bases are TGTGCCAGTAGTTTCGGGACTAGCGGGAGCGATACGCAGTATTTT.

The chain couples TRBV7-3 to TRBJ2-5; 13 bases align to TRBD2. The CDR3 extends over 15 amino acids. CDR1 is SGHTA and CDR2 is FQGTGA in the germline V gene. V trimming: 2 bases; J trimming: 7 bases; junction bases outside the gene matches: 4. CDR3 sequence: CASSLRTSGSGTQYF. CDR3 sequence (DNA): TGTGCCAGCAGCTTACGGACTAGCGGGAGCGGGACCCAGTACTTC.

This clone was seen a few times. This chain joins TRBV28 and TRBJ2-7; 9 bases are a match to TRBD1. V shed 4 bases, J shed 5 bases, and the junction held 9 bases outside the gene matches. Germline V gene data show CDR1 as MDHEN and CDR2 as SYDVKM. There are 15 residues in the CDR3. CDR3 in amino acids: CASSSTGTGKNEQYF. The CDR3 DNA reads as TGTGCCAGCAGTTCAACCGGGACAGGGAAGAACGAGCAGTACTTC.

The rearrangement uses TRBV19 and TRBJ2-1; possible D gene TRBD1, 8 bases. Trimming removed 1 base from V and 3 bases from J, with 16 bases in between. Germline assignment: CDR1 LNHDA and CDR2 SQIVND (reference sequence). The CDR3 contains 17 residues. CDR3 protein: CASSIGAGGGSYNEQFF. The DNA of the CDR3 is TGTGCCAGTAGTATAGGAGCAGGGGGCGGGAGCTACAATGAGCAGTTCTTC.

The CDR3 DNA is TGTGCCAGCAGCGCTAGGACAGGGATAGAGACCCAGTACTTC. Translation: CASSARTGIETQYF. The rearrangement links TRBV11-2 to TRBJ2-5; 8 nucleotides agree with TRBD1. Germline CDR1 reads SGHAT; CDR2 reads FQNNGV. J gave up 4 bases and V 5 bases, and 6 bases lay outside the gene matches. The CDR3 runs to 14 residues. The whole variable domain, filled in from reference TRBV11-2 and TRBJ2-5, reads EAGVAQSPRYKIIEKRQSVAFWCNPISGHATLYWYQQILGQGPKLLIQFQNNGVVDDSQLPKDRFSAERLKGVDSTLKIQPAKLEDSAVYLCASSARTGIETQYFGPGTRLLVL.

This clone has more than one count but fewer than ten. This chain connects TRBV28 to TRBJ2-3, with 10 bases matching TRBD2. Germline values: CDR1 MDHEN, CDR2 SYDVKM. The CDR3 is 15 amino acids. After removal of 6 bases from V and 1 base from J, the junction contained 4 bases not matched to a gene. CDR3 sequence reads: CASRIGLAGTDTQYF. CDR3 DNA sequence: TGTGCCAGCAGAATCGGACTAGCGGGCACAGATACGCAGTATTTT.

The rearrangement uses TRBV19 and TRBJ1-2; 8 bases are shared with TRBD1. Germline CDR1 and CDR2: LNHDA and SQIVND (reference sequence). This CDR3 spans 13 amino acids. V was clipped by 8 bases and J by 5 bases; unmatched bases: 7. The CDR3 sequence: CASSGTGVYGYTF. The CDR3 DNA follows: TGTGCCAGTTCCGGGACAGGAGTGTATGGCTACACCTTC.

The chain recombines TRBV10-3 with TRBJ1-1, with unresolved D. CDR3 length: 14 amino acids. Germline assignment: CDR1 ENHRY and CDR2 SYGVKD. V lost 2 bases to trimming and J lost 4 bases, with 11 bases between them. The CDR3: CAISEKEFGTEAFF. For the CDR3, the DNA is TGTGCCATCAGTGAGAAGGAGTTCGGCACTGAAGCTTTCTTT.

The chain couples TRBV7-9 to TRBJ2-7, with 14 bases lining up with TRBD2. V shed 4 bases, J shed 2 bases, and the junction held 7 bases outside the gene matches. CDR1 and CDR2 (germline): SEHNR, FQNEAQ (reference sequence). CDR3 length equals 17 residues. CDR3 bases: TGTGCCAGCAGCTCAATTCCGACTAGCGGGAGGGCCTACGAGCAGTACTTC. Encoded protein: CASSSIPTSGRAYEQYF.

In its sample, this clone was seen a few times. J is TRBJ2-3 and V is TRBV7-6; D is unresolved. V lost 1 base and J lost 3, with 8 bases in between. In germline, CDR1 is SGHVS, CDR2 FNYEAQ. The CDR3 totals 14 residues. CDR3 protein: CASSLGTGTDTQYF. The DNA of the CDR3 is TGTGCCAGCAGCTTAGGTACGGGTACAGATACGCAGTATTTT.

The chain is built from TRBV4-3 and TRBJ2-3; TRBD2 matches 11 bases. This CDR3 has 16 residues. Germline V gives CDR1 LGHNA, CDR2 YSLEER. V was pared by 4 bases and J by 6 bases, with 9 bases of the junction left unmatched. CDR3 in amino acids: CASSPKLAGAPDTQYF. The CDR3 nucleotides are TGCGCCAGCAGCCCAAAACTAGCGGGAGCGCCGGATACGCAGTATTTT.

V and J are TRBV18 and TRBJ2-2; perhaps TRBD1 as D (5 bases). Deletions cut 1 base from V and 3 bases from J, with 9 bases between. The length of the CDR3 is 15 residues. Germline V CDR1 and CDR2: KGHSH, LQKENI. CDR3 in DNA: TGTGCCAGCTCACCACAGGGGTCCCACACCGGGGAGCTGTTTTTT. Protein product: CASSPQGSHTGELFF.

The sample holds a few counts of this clone. The chain employs TRBV29-1 and TRBJ1-2, with no clear D. The CDR3 loop spans 15 amino acids. Germline CDR1 is SQVTM and CDR2 is ANQGSEA. The V end was cut by 2 bases, the J end by 1 base, with 14 bases between. This chain's CDR3 is CSVELAEPFNYGYTF. The CDR3 bases are TGCAGCGTTGAATTAGCTGAGCCTTTTAACTATGGCTACACCTTC.

This clone was found a few times. In nucleotides, the CDR3 is TGTGCCAGCAGCTTAGCCCTCTCTGGGGCCAACGTCCTGACTTTC. It translates to CASSLALSGANVLTF. The gene calls are TRBV11-2 and TRBJ2-6; D call uncertain. V was shortened by 1 base and J by 0 bases, with 4 bases between the two germline ends. The CDR3 consists of 15 residues. Germline CDR1 is SGHAT and CDR2 is FQNNGV.

The V call is TRBV29-1, the J call TRBJ1-2; 7 positions match TRBD1. CDR3 length equals 15 residues. Germline V gene lookup returns CDR1 SQVTM and CDR2 ANQGSEA. Unmatched junction bases numbered 12, after V lost 6 bases and J lost 2 bases. CDR3 in amino acids: CSVGDPGQMNYGYTF. In nucleotides, the CDR3 is TGCAGCGTGGGTGATCCGGGACAGATGAACTATGGCTACACCTTC.

This clone showed up just a few times. V gene TRBV6-6 combines with J gene TRBJ2-3, with D tentatively TRBD2 (7 bases). Germline V lookup: CDR1 MNHNY, CDR2 SVGAGI (reference sequence). The CDR3 runs 16 residues. V lost 6 bases, J lost 3 bases, and 19 bases lay in between. The CDR3 reads CASSPRTRGGTDTQYF. Here the CDR3 DNA reads TGTGCCAGCAGCCCCCGGACTAGGGGGGGTACAGATACGCAGTATTTT.

Only a few counts were recorded for this clone. This chain joins TRBV4-3 and TRBJ2-2, with a tentative D call TRBD1 (6 bases). Between the trimmed V and J ends, which lost 0 bases and 6 bases, there was a span of 8 bases. This CDR3 is built from 14 residues. The germline CDR1 and CDR2 sequences are LGHNA and YSLEER. The DNA of the CDR3 is TGCGCCAGCAGCCAAGATCACAGGGCCGGGGAGCTGTTTTTT. Protein sequence: CASSQDHRAGELFF.

The chain uses TRBV7-9 and TRBJ1-3; 8 bases align to TRBD1. The CDR3 sequence is 15 residues long. The V and J ends lost 6 bases and 2 bases, in that order; junction bases with no gene match: 6. Germline-derived CDR1 and CDR2 are SEHNR and FQNEAQ (reference sequence). CDR3 sequence: CASSLTTGAGNTIYF. The CDR3 region has the DNA TGTGCCAGCAGTTTGACGACAGGGGCTGGAAACACCATATATTTT. Complete variable domain (other parts from reference TRBV7-9 and TRBJ1-3): DTGVSQNPRHKITKRGQNVTFRCDPISEHNRLYWYRQTLGQGPEFLTYFQNEAQLEKSRLLSDRFSAERPKGSFSTLEIQRTEQGDSAMYLCASSLTTGAGNTIYFGEGSWLTVV.

In this sample, this clone turned up a few times. This sequence joins TRBV18 and TRBJ1-5; D may be TRBD1 (5 bases). The V end lost 2 bases, the J end lost 3 bases, and 14 bases lay between the germline ends. The CDR3 length is 16 residues. Germline CDR1 reads KGHSH; CDR2 reads LQKENI. For the CDR3, the DNA is TGTGCCAGCTCACCATCGCCCGACAGTAACAATCAGCCCCAGCATTTT. Translating gives CASSPSPDSNNQPQHF.

This clone was picked up a small number of times. The chain links TRBV7-2 to TRBJ2-7; TRBD2 matches 7 bases. The CDR3 is 15 amino acids. Germline values: CDR1 SGHTA, CDR2 FQGNSA. The V and J ends lost 3 bases and 2 bases, in that order; junction bases with no gene match: 7. This CDR3 is CASSFWGLTTYEQYF. The CDR3 DNA sequence: TGTGCCAGCAGCTTTTGGGGACTAACAACCTACGAGCAGTACTTC.

There are a few counts of this clone. The CDR3 DNA is TGCGCCAGCAGCTTGGAGGGAGGGGAGCAGTACTTC. Protein product: CASSLEGGEQYF. This chain joins TRBV5-1 and TRBJ2-7, with 7 bases aligning to TRBD2. Germline-derived CDR1 and CDR2 are SGHRS and YFSETQ. With V trimmed by 0 bases and J by 7 bases, 1 base remained unmatched. The CDR3 contains 12 residues.

The rearrangement uses TRBV7-2 and TRBJ2-1; 7 bases match TRBD1. Trimming cost V 6 bases and J 4 bases; bases outside gene matches: 6. Germline V gene lookup returns CDR1 SGHTA and CDR2 FQGNSA. This CDR3 contains 14 residues. The CDR3 DNA reads as TGTGCCAGCAGACCGGGACAGAGTTACAATGAGCAGTTCTTC. Protein product: CASRPGQSYNEQFF.

V is TRBV5-6 and J is TRBJ1-2, with 7 bases matching TRBD1. The CDR3 totals 14 residues. With V trimmed by 4 bases and J by 4 bases, 7 bases remained unmatched. From germline, CDR1 is SGHDT and CDR2 YYEEEE. CDR3 in DNA: TGTGCCAGCAGCCTAGGACAGGTACCCTATGGCTACACCTTC. Translated, it gives CASSLGQVPYGYTF.

The chain's CDR3 is CASSASGKAGELFF. The CDR3 nucleotides are TGTGCCAGCAGTGCTAGCGGGAAGGCCGGGGAGCTGTTTTTT. V is TRBV21-1 and J is TRBJ2-2; TRBD2, as called in the table, went unchecked against the DNA. TRBV21-1 is a pseudogene. This CDR3 contains 14 residues.

In this sample, this clone turned up a few times. This chain joins TRBV7-2 and TRBJ2-7; a weak D match, TRBD1 (7 bases). The CDR3 is 13 amino acids. The ends were cut back, 3 bases at V and 13 bases at J, with 19 bases in the middle. Germline CDR1 SGHTA, CDR2 FQGNSA. For the CDR3, the DNA is TGTGCCAGCAGCTTTCACAGGGGACTCACCAGATACTTC. Translating it yields CASSFHRGLTRYF. The full variable domain, completed using reference TRBV7-2 and TRBJ2-7, is GAGVSQSPSNKVTEKGKDVELRCDPISGHTALYWYRQSLGQGLEFLIYFQGNSAPDKSGLPSDRFSAERTGGSVSTLTIQRTQQEDSAVYLCASSFHRGLTRYFGPGTRLTVT.